What follows are 9 T cell receptor beta chains derived from one specimen sequenced in a study of cytomegalovirus exposure and HLA in healthy donors. The PCR had 60 Vbeta and 13 Jbeta primers. TCRdb's copy holds only in-frame clones and misses some; the assay was immunoSEQ multiplex PCR. Of about 160,000 clones in the sample, more than 65% were seen once. Sequences were obtained from PBMCs. These receptors were collected from a middle-aged man in good health and CMV-seropositive.

The chain joins TRBV6-5 to TRBJ2-2; 7 bases align to TRBD1. CDR3 size: 15 residues. Trimming removed 6 bases from V and 0 bases from J; junction bases left unmatched: 4. Germline-derived CDR1 and CDR2 are MNHEY and SVGAGI. CDR3 in amino acids: CASRPGTANTGELFF. In nucleotides, the CDR3 is TGTGCCAGCAGACCGGGGACAGCGAACACCGGGGAGCTGTTTTTT.

Comments on this clone: One junction end disagrees with the germline gene, perhaps due to a read error. V usage is TRBV11-2 and J usage is TRBJ2-5; 11 positions match TRBD2. The CDR3 sequence is 14 residues long. The germline CDR1 and CDR2 sequences are SGHAT and FQNNGV. Written as DNA, the CDR3 is TGTGCCAGCAGTTTAGCGGGGGGGAGGGAGACCCAGTACTTC. This sequence encodes CASSLAGGRETQYF.

The chain employs TRBV6-1 and TRBJ1-5, with D tentatively TRBD1 (6 bases). This CDR3 comprises 14 residues. The germline V and J ends were trimmed by 7 bases and 7 bases, with 17 bases remaining between them. The germline gives CDR1 MNHNS, CDR2 SASEGT. In DNA form, the CDR3 reads TGTGCCAGCAACAGGGCCACAGAAGGGCAGCCCCAGCATTTT. It codes for CASNRATEGQPQHF.

This chain joins TRBV9 and TRBJ2-3; 7 positions agree with TRBD2. The ends lost 0 bases at V and 1 base at J; junction bases unmatched: 8. The CDR3 has 17 residues. The germline CDR1 and CDR2 sequences are SGDLS and YYNGEE. CDR3 in amino acids: CASSVVASGARTDTQYF. The CDR3 DNA reads as TGTGCCAGCAGCGTAGTGGCTAGCGGAGCACGCACAGATACGCAGTATTTT.

This chain joins TRBV5-1 and TRBJ2-1, with unresolved D. The ends were cut back, 0 bases at V and 9 bases at J, with 13 bases in the middle. Germline V gene sequence: CDR1 SGHRS, CDR2 YFSETQ. This CDR3 has 14 residues. As DNA, the CDR3 is TGCGCCAGCAGCTTGGTAACTCGTTCTAGTGAGCAGTTCTTC. Amino acid sequence: CASSLVTRSSEQFF. Full variable domain (remainder filled in from reference TRBV5-1 and TRBJ2-1): KAGVTQTPRYLIKTRGQQVTLSCSPISGHRSVSWYQQTPGQGLQFLFEYFSETQRNKGNFPGRFSGRQFSNSRSEMNVSTLELGDSALYLCASSLVTRSSEQFFGPGTRLTVL.

The table lists this clone with a count of one. The V gene is TRBV28, the J gene TRBJ2-7; 7 nucleotides match TRBD1. The V and J ends lost 5 bases and 2 bases, in that order; junction bases with no gene match: 12. Per germline, CDR1 MDHEN and CDR2 SYDVKM. This CDR3 is built from 16 residues. This CDR3 reads CASSRPGTEIPYEQYV. The CDR3 nucleotides are TGTGCCAGCAGTCGGCCCGGGACAGAAATTCCCTACGAGCAGTACGTC.

V is TRBV6-5 and J is TRBJ2-1; TRBD1 aligns across 9 bases. The germline gives CDR1 MNHEY, CDR2 SVGAGI. V was clipped by 4 bases and J by 6 bases; unmatched bases: 7. The CDR3 sequence is 15 residues long. CDR3 bases: TGTGCCAGCAGTTCCGACAGGGGGGCTCTCAATGAGCAGTTCTTC. It codes for CASSSDRGALNEQFF.

This chain connects TRBV19 to TRBJ2-5; perhaps TRBD2 as D (6 bases). CDR1 is LNHDA, CDR2 SQIVND, per germline (reference sequence). There are 16 residues in the CDR3. Trimming removed 5 bases at V and 4 bases at J, with 20 bases between. CDR3 in amino acids: CASSLSHRGGRETQYF. Written as DNA, the CDR3 is TGTGCCAGTAGTCTTAGTCATCGGGGAGGAAGAGAGACCCAGTACTTC.

The genes are TRBV6-1 and TRBJ1-2, with D unresolved. The CDR3 totals 15 residues. The V and J ends lost 10 bases and 0 bases respectively, with 18 bases between them. Germline assignment: CDR1 MNHNS and CDR2 SASEGT. CDR3 sequence (DNA): TGTGCCACCCTTTCTCATGACTCAGCTAACTATGGCTACACCTTC. Translating it yields CATLSHDSANYGYTF.